This T cell receptor beta chain was identified in a study of shared clonotypes between healthy human individuals. Study outcomes and limitations: Only blood samples were collected, and tissue repertoires likely differ.

TCRdb keeps only in-frame clones here, not all; method: immunoSEQ multiplex PCR. This table has 450,000 to 500,000 clones, approximately 78% appearing once. Germline V CDR1 and CDR2: SGDLS, YYNGEE. Losses at the gene ends were 4 bases for V and 0 bases for J; bases not matched to a gene: 12. The CDR3 covers 17 residues. Regarding this clone: Antigen: not known.

The TCR was taken from a woman in her thirties or forties in good health. Some clones in this sample may be carry-over from other donors' samples. Sequenced material: PBMCs. The J gene is TRBJ2-5, the V gene TRBV9; 7 bases align to TRBD1. CDR3 sequence (DNA): TGTGCCAGCAGCAGAGCGGCGGACAGGACGTACCAAGAGACCCAGTACTTC. Translation: CASSRAADRTYQETQYF.